This T cell receptor (beta chain) was observed in a study of CD8 T cells in ankylosing spondylitis. Per germline, CDR1 DFQATT and CDR2 SNEGSKA (reference sequence). The CDR3 is made up of 13 amino acids. Trimming took 4 bases from V and 6 from J, leaving 13 bases between them. TCRdb fed the 5' RACE reads into MiXCR, producing one record per CDR3 protein. The sample consists of about 700,000 distinct CDR3 sequences, 15% to 20% of them appearing once. Study-level points and caveats: Roughly eight highly homologous variants formed a TCR beta motif that appeared characteristic of ankylosing spondylitis blood.

Details on this clonotype: Its antigen is undetermined.

Sequenced: blood, either unsorted or a sorted T cell fraction (not recorded which). The sequence came from a male donor with ankylosing spondylitis. V and J are TRBV20-1 and TRBJ2-1; D possibly uses TRBD1 or TRBD2 (5 bases each). The CDR3 nucleotides are TGCAGTGCTACCAGGGACGGGCGCAATGAGCAGTTCTTC. Encoded protein: CSATRDGRNEQFF.